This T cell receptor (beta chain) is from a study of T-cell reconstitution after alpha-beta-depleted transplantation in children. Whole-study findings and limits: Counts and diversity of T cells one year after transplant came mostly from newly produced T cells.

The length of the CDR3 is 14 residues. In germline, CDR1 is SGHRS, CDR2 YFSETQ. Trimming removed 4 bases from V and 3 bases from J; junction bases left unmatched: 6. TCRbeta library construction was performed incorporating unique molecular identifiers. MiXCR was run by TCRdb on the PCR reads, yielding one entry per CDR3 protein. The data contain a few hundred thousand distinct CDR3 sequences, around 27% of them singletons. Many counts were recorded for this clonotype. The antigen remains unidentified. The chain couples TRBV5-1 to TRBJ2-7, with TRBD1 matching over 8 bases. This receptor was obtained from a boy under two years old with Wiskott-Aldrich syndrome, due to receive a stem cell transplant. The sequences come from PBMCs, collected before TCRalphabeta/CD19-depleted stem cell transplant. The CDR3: CASSATDRVYEQYF. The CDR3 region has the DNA TGCGCCAGCAGCGCCACGGACAGGGTCTACGAGCAGTACTTC.